This TCR beta chain is from a study of blood T cell repertoires in COVID-19. Study background: Acute-phase and convalescent COVID-19 samples originated in the United States, Italy and Spain. PBMCs, B-cell-depleted T cells, or T cells provided the cDNA or gDNA that made up the material.

As originally analysed: Counts of nucleated cells, estimated from reference gene primer amplification, were obtained. Produced via immunoSEQ multiplex PCR; TCRdb's table is partial and in-frame only. The V and J calls and the clone size are those of that table, but D and trimming were determined from the DNA. This sample yields about 98,000 clones, of which 70% to 90% are seen a single time; approximately 4.9% belongs to the top ten. The CDR3 runs 14 residues. The germline gives CDR1 SGHAT, CDR2 FQDESV (reference sequence). Trimming took 3 bases from V and 1 from J, leaving 10 bases between them. The gene calls are TRBV11-1 and TRBJ2-7, with D tentatively TRBD1 (6 bases). The clonotype originates from a man aged 70 or older with acute or convalescent COVID-19. Sequencing input: peripheral blood. In DNA form, the CDR3 reads TGTGCCAGCAGCTTCGCCGGGACATCCTACGAGCAGTACTTC. Translated, it gives CASSFAGTSYEQYF.